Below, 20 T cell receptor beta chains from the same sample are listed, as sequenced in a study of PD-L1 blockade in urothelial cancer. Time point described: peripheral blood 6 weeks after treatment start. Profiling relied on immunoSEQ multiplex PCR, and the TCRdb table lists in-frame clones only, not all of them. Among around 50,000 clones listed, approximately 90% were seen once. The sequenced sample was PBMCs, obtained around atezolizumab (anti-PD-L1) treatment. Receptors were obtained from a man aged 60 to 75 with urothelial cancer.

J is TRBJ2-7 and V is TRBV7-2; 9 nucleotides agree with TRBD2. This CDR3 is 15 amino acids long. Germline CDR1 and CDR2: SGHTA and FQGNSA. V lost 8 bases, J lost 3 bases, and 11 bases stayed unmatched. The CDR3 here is CASGDMTSGIYEQYF. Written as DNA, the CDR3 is TGTGCCAGCGGAGACATGACTAGCGGAATCTACGAGCAGTACTTC.

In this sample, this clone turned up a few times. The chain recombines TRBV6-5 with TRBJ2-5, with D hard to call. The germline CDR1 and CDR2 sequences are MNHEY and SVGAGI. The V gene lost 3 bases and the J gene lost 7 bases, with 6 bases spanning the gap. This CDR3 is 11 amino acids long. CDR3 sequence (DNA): TGTGCCAGCAGTTATTTTAGGACCCAGTACTTC. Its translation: CASSYFRTQYF.

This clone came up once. The CDR3 nucleotides read TGTGCCTGGAGTGGCCCCCGGACAGTGAACACTGAAGCTTTCTTT. Protein product: CAWSGPRTVNTEAFF. The rearrangement links TRBV30 to TRBJ1-1; the D gene is possibly TRBD1 (6 bases). Trimming removed 1 base from V and 0 bases from J, with 12 bases in between. The CDR3 has 15 amino acids. Germline-derived CDR1 and CDR2 are GTSNPN and SVGIG (reference sequence).

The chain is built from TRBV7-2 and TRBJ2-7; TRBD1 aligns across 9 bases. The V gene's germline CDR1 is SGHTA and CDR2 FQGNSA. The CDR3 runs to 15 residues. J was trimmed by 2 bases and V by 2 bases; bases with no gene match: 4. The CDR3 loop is CASSLTQGAAYEQYF. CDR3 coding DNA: TGTGCCAGCAGCTTAACACAGGGGGCGGCCTACGAGCAGTACTTC. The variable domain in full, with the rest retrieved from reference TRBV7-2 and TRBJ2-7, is GAGVSQSPSNKVTEKGKDVELRCDPISGHTALYWYRQSLGQGLEFLIYFQGNSAPDKSGLPSDRFSAERTGGSVSTLTIQRTQQEDSAVYLCASSLTQGAAYEQYFGPGTRLTVT.

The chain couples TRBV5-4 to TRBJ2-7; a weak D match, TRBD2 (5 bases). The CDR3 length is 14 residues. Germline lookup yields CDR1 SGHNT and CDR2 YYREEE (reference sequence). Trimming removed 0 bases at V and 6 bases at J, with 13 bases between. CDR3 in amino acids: CASSLGGLLAEQYF. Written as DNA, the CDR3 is TGTGCCAGCAGCTTGGGCGGGCTCCTCGCCGAGCAGTACTTC.

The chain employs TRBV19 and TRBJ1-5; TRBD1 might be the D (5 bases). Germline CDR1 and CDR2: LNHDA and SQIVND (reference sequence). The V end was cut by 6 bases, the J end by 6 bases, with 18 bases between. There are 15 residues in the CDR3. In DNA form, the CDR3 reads TGTGCCAGTAGCGACGAGGCGGGACGCGGTCAGCCCCAGCATTTT. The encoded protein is CASSDEAGRGQPQHF.

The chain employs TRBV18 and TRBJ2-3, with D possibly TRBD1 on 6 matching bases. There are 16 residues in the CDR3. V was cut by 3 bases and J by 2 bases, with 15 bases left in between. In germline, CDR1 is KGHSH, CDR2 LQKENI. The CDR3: CASSPEGVAFTDTQYF. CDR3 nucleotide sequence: TGTGCCAGCTCACCCGAGGGGGTGGCGTTCACAGATACGCAGTATTTT.

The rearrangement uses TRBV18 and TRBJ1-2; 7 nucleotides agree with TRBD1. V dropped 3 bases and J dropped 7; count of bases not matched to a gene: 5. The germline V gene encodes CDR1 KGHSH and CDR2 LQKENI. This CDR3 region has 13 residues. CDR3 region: CASSPGRGTGYTF. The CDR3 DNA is TGTGCCAGCTCACCCGGCAGGGGGACTGGCTACACCTTC.

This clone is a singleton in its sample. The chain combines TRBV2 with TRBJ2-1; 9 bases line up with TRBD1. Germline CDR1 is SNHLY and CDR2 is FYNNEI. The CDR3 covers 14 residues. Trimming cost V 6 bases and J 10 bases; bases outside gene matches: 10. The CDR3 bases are TGTGCCAGCAGATCCCCGGGACAGGGAAAGGAGCAGTTCTTC. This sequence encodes CASRSPGQGKEQFF.

The CDR3 DNA sequence: TGTGCCAGCTGCCGGGACAGGATAAACAATGAGCAGTTCTTC. This translates into CASCRDRINNEQFF. This sequence joins TRBV18 and TRBJ2-1; 8 bases are shared with TRBD1. The CDR3 consists of 14 residues. J lost 5 bases, V lost 7 bases, and 7 bases had no gene match. The V gene's germline CDR1 is KGHSH and CDR2 LQKENI.

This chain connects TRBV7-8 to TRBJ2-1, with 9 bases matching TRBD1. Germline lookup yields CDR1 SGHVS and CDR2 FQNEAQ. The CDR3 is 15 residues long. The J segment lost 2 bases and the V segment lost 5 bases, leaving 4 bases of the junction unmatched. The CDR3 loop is CASSRGTGPYNEQFF. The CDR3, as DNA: TGTGCCAGCAGCCGTGGGACAGGGCCCTACAATGAGCAGTTCTTC.

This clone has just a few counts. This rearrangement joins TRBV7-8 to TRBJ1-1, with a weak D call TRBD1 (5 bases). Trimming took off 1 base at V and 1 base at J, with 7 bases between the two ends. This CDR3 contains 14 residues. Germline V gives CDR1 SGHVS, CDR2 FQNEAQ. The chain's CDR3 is CASSLGGENTEAFF. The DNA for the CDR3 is TGTGCCAGCAGCTTAGGGGGGGAGAACACTGAAGCTTTCTTT.

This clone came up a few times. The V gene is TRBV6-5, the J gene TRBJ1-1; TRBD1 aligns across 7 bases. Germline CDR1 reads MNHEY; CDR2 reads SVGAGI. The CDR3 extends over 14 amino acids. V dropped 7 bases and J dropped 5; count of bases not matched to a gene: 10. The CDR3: CASTPTGKKTEAFF. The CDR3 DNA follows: TGTGCCAGCACCCCGACAGGGAAGAAGACTGAAGCTTTCTTT.

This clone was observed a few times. CDR3 sequence: CASTRDRGDYGYTF. CDR3 DNA: TGTGCCAGCACCCGGGACAGGGGAGACTATGGCTACACCTTC. The chain employs TRBV2 and TRBJ1-2, with 10 bases that match TRBD1. Trimming cost V 7 bases and J 3 bases; bases outside gene matches: 5. This CDR3 region has 14 residues. The germline gives CDR1 SNHLY, CDR2 FYNNEI.

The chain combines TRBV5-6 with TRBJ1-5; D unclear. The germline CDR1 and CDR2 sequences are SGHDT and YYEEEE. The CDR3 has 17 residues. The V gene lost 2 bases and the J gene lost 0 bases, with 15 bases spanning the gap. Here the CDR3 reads CASSFRSYGVSNQPQHF. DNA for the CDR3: TGTGCCAGCAGCTTTAGAAGTTACGGAGTTAGCAATCAGCCCCAGCATTTT.

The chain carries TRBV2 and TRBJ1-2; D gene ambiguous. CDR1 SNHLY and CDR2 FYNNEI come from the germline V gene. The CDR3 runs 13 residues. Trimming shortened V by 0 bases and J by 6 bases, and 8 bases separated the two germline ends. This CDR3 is CASSEARSHGYTF. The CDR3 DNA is TGTGCCAGCAGTGAAGCGCGTTCTCATGGCTACACCTTC.

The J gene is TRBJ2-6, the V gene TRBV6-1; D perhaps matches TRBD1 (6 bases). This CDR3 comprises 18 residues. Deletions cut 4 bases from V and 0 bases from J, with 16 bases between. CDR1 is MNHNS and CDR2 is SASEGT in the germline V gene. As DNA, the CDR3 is TGTGCCAGCAGTGCTAACACGGGACAATTCTCTGGGGCCAACGTCCTGACTTTC. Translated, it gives CASSANTGQFSGANVLTF.

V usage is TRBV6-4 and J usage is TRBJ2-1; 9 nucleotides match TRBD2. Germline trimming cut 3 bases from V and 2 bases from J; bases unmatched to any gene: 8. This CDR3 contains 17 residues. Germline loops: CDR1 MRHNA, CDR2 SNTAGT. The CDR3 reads CASSEAGGGAPYNEQFF. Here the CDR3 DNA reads TGTGCCAGCAGTGAGGCGGGCGGGGGGGCACCCTACAATGAGCAGTTCTTC.

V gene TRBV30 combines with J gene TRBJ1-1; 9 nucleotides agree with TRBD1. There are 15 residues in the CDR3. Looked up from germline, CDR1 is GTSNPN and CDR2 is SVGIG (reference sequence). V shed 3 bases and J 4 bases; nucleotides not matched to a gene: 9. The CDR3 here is CAWRNLQGAGTEAFF. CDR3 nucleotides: TGTGCCTGGAGGAACTTACAGGGGGCTGGCACTGAAGCTTTCTTT.

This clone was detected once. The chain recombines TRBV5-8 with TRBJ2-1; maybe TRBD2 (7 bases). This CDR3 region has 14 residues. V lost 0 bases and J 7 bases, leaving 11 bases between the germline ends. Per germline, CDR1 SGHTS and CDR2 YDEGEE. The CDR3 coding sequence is TGTGCCAGCAGCTTGGAAGGGGGGGTGAATGAGCAGTTCTTC. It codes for CASSLEGGVNEQFF. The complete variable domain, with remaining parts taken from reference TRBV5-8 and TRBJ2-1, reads EAGVTQSPTHLIKTRGQQATLRCSPISGHTSVYWYQQALGLGLQFLLWYDEGEERNRGNFPPRFSGRQFPNYSSELNVNALELEDSALYLCASSLEGGVNEQFFGPGTRLTVL.